These 32 T cell receptor beta chains came from one sample sequenced in a study of T cell changes during pregnancy in multiple sclerosis. Profiling relied on immunoSEQ multiplex PCR, and the TCRdb table lists in-frame clones only, not all of them. This sample has roughly 38,000 clones, with more than 75% found just once. This specimen consisted of CD8+ T cells from peripheral blood mononuclear cells, obtained in the third trimester of pregnancy. The receptors shown here come from a female donor with multiple sclerosis, enrolled in a pregnancy study.

The rearrangement joins TRBV10-3 to TRBJ2-1; a weak D match, TRBD2 (5 bases). V shed 3 bases and J shed 3 bases, with 18 bases lying between them. Looked up from germline, CDR1 is ENHRY and CDR2 is SYGVKD. The CDR3 has 17 amino acids. Here the CDR3 reads CAISEYLDRGDYNEQFF. DNA of the CDR3: TGTGCCATCAGTGAATATCTTGATCGGGGAGACTACAATGAGCAGTTCTTC.

The CDR3 is CASSLLAGGFNEQFF. The CDR3 DNA sequence: TGTGCCAGCAGCCTTCTAGCGGGGGGTTTCAATGAGCAGTTCTTC. The chain joins TRBV7-9 to TRBJ2-1; 11 nucleotides match TRBD2. There are 15 residues in the CDR3. Germline values: CDR1 SEHNR, CDR2 FQNEAQ (reference sequence). Unmatched junction bases numbered 6, after V lost 5 bases and J lost 6 bases.

This chain links TRBV5-1 with TRBJ2-1; 8 bases line up with TRBD1. The CDR3 extends over 16 amino acids. Losses at the gene ends were 4 bases for V and 10 bases for J; bases not matched to a gene: 16. CDR1 and CDR2 (germline): SGHRS, YFSETQ. This CDR3 is CASSATGTGWGEEQFF. In nucleotides, the CDR3 is TGCGCCAGCAGCGCAACCGGGACAGGCTGGGGAGAGGAGCAGTTCTTC.

The chain carries TRBV27 and TRBJ1-6, with D tentatively TRBD1 (5 bases). Deletions cut 1 base from V and 5 bases from J, with 15 bases between. The CDR3 loop spans 17 amino acids. In germline, CDR1 is MNHEY, CDR2 SMNVEV (reference sequence). This chain's CDR3 is CASSLLAGWGDNSPLHF. The DNA for the CDR3 is TGTGCCAGCAGTTTATTAGCGGGGTGGGGGGATAATTCACCCCTCCACTTT.

The chain couples TRBV11-1 to TRBJ2-2; TRBD2 aligns across 7 bases. Losses at the gene ends were 4 bases for V and 4 bases for J; bases not matched to a gene: 9. The CDR3 runs 16 residues. Germline V gives CDR1 SGHAT, CDR2 FQDESV (reference sequence). CDR3 protein: CASSSGGWPVTGELFF. CDR3 sequence (DNA): TGTGCCAGCAGCTCGGGAGGATGGCCCGTCACCGGGGAGCTGTTTTTT.

This rearrangement joins TRBV13 to TRBJ1-2; TRBD1 is a possible D gene (5 bases). V lost 1 base and J 8 bases, leaving 17 bases between the germline ends. CDR3 length: 15 amino acids. CDR1 is PRHDT, CDR2 FYEKMQ, per germline (reference sequence). The CDR3 sequence: CASSLERGGSSGYTF. CDR3 bases: TGTGCCAGCAGCTTAGAAAGGGGAGGTTCGTCGGGCTACACCTTC.

A single count supports this clone. The rearrangement links TRBV6-6 to TRBJ2-7, with 8 bases lining up with TRBD2. The germline gives CDR1 MNHNY, CDR2 SVGAGI (reference sequence). V dropped 4 bases and J dropped 3; count of bases not matched to a gene: 8. This CDR3 comprises 15 residues. CDR3: CASSSAGTRIYEQYF. In DNA form, the CDR3 reads TGTGCCAGCAGTTCCGCCGGGACTAGGATCTACGAGCAGTACTTC.

This clone was observed a single time. Here the CDR3 reads CAWSVGETELHF. The DNA of the CDR3 is TGTGCCTGGAGTGTGGGTGAGACAGAGCTCCACTTT. V gene TRBV30 combines with J gene TRBJ1-6; perhaps TRBD1 as D (5 bases). This CDR3 is built from 12 residues. In germline, CDR1 is GTSNPN, CDR2 SVGIG (reference sequence). V lost 0 bases and J lost 16, with 13 bases in between.

This chain connects TRBV27 to TRBJ2-1; 9 bases line up with TRBD2. The CDR3 extends over 15 amino acids. Germline assignment: CDR1 MNHEY and CDR2 SMNVEV (reference sequence). Losses at the gene ends were 0 bases for V and 9 bases for J; bases not matched to a gene: 6. The CDR3 DNA sequence: TGTGCCAGCAGTTTATCGCGGGGGGGGCCGGTTGAGCAGTTCTTC. The encoded protein is CASSLSRGGPVEQFF.

The chain links TRBV13 to TRBJ1-1; a weak D match, TRBD1 (6 bases). The V end was cut by 3 bases, the J end by 1 base, with 12 bases between. The CDR3 runs to 15 residues. Germline assignment: CDR1 PRHDT and CDR2 FYEKMQ (reference sequence). Written as DNA, the CDR3 is TGTGCCAGCAGCTTCCGGGGGGCAGGGAACACTGAAGCTTTCTTT. Translated, it gives CASSFRGAGNTEAFF.

This rearrangement joins TRBV7-8 to TRBJ2-1; D perhaps matches TRBD2 (6 bases). Germline V gene lookup returns CDR1 SGHVS and CDR2 FQNEAQ. V lost 1 base and J lost 2, with 15 bases in between. The CDR3 runs to 17 residues. The CDR3 is CASSLENSGSTYNEQFF. The DNA of the CDR3 is TGTGCCAGCAGCTTAGAAAATAGCGGTTCCACCTACAATGAGCAGTTCTTC.

V and J are TRBV9 and TRBJ2-3; 11 bases map to TRBD2. Germline trimming cut 2 bases from V and 5 bases from J; bases unmatched to any gene: 7. The CDR3 runs to 16 residues. Germline V CDR1 and CDR2: SGDLS, YYNGEE. The CDR3 DNA reads as TGTGCCAGCAGCGTTCCGACTAGCGGGGCAGTAGATACGCAGTATTTT. Its translation is CASSVPTSGAVDTQYF. Looking up the rest from reference TRBV9 and TRBJ2-3 gives the full variable domain: DSGVTQTPKHLITATGQRVTLRCSPRSGDLSVYWYQQSLDQGLQFLIQYYNGEERAKGNILERFSAQQFPDLHSELNLSSLELGDSALYFCASSVPTSGAVDTQYFGPGTRLTVL.

This chain uses TRBV4-3 with TRBJ2-3; D gene unclear. In germline, CDR1 is LGHNA, CDR2 YSLEER. The CDR3 runs 17 residues. V lost 4 bases and J lost 4, with 21 bases in between. The CDR3 loop is CASSLSTHPNRADTQYF. CDR3 DNA: TGCGCCAGCAGCCTATCGACTCACCCCAATCGGGCAGATACGCAGTATTTT.

V gene TRBV5-1 combines with J gene TRBJ2-2; D ambiguous. The V gene lost 2 bases and the J gene lost 5 bases, with 4 bases spanning the gap. Germline V gene data show CDR1 as SGHRS and CDR2 as YFSETQ. The CDR3 loop spans 12 amino acids. CDR3 loop: CASSFRTGELFF. CDR3 coding DNA: TGCGCCAGCAGCTTCAGGACCGGGGAGCTGTTTTTT.

The J gene is TRBJ2-7, the V gene TRBV6-1; 7 nucleotides agree with TRBD2. With V trimmed by 4 bases and J by 0 bases, 12 bases remained unmatched. The CDR3 covers 17 residues. CDR1 is MNHNS, CDR2 SASEGT, per germline. CDR3 protein: CASSAPELGGVSYEQYF. The CDR3, as DNA: TGTGCCAGCAGTGCCCCAGAGTTGGGGGGGGTCTCCTACGAGCAGTACTTC.

This rearrangement joins TRBV27 to TRBJ2-6; weak D call: TRBD1 (5 bases). Per the germline V gene, CDR1 is MNHEY and CDR2 is SMNVEV (reference sequence). The CDR3 is 14 residues long. V lost 5 bases, J lost 4 bases, and 9 bases lay in between. The DNA of the CDR3 is TGTGCCAGCAGTCCAGGGTACGGGGCCAACGTCCTGACTTTC. This codes for CASSPGYGANVLTF.

The chain has TRBV6-5 and TRBJ1-2; the match to TRBD1 covers 8 bases. In germline, CDR1 is MNHEY, CDR2 SVGAGI. Germline trimming cut 3 bases from V and 8 bases from J; bases unmatched to any gene: 2. CDR3 length equals 12 residues. CDR3 region: CASSYAGGGYTF. CDR3 in DNA: TGTGCCAGCAGTTATGCAGGGGGCGGCTACACCTTC.

The V gene is TRBV5-1, the J gene TRBJ2-7, with unresolved D. Germline assignment: CDR1 SGHRS and CDR2 YFSETQ. CDR3 length: 18 residues. Trimming cost V 4 bases and J 0 bases, with 23 bases left between them. CDR3 protein: CASSRRYNKAHDSYEQYF. The DNA for the CDR3 is TGCGCCAGCAGCCGGAGATACAACAAGGCACACGACTCCTACGAGCAGTACTTC.

The chain employs TRBV11-2 and TRBJ1-1; 7 bases match TRBD1. This CDR3 is built from 15 residues. Germline V gene sequence: CDR1 SGHAT, CDR2 FQNNGV. Germline trimming cut 4 bases from V and 1 base from J; bases unmatched to any gene: 6. The DNA of the CDR3 is TGTGCCAGCAGCTCCGACAGGGATGGGAACACTGAAGCTTTCTTT. Protein product: CASSSDRDGNTEAFF.

This chain links TRBV7-2 with TRBJ2-7; D might be TRBD1 (5 bases). V was pared by 3 bases and J by 4 bases, with 13 bases between. Germline values: CDR1 SGHTA, CDR2 FQGNSA. The CDR3 sequence is 14 residues long. CDR3 coding DNA: TGTGCCAGCAGCTTCTACAGGCTTAAGTACGAGCAGTACTTC. Translation: CASSFYRLKYEQYF.

The rearrangement uses TRBV27 and TRBJ2-3; TRBD2 agrees at 8 bases. The CDR3 length is 15 residues. V shed 1 base and J 4 bases; nucleotides not matched to a gene: 4. Germline-derived CDR1 and CDR2 are MNHEY and SMNVEV (reference sequence). In nucleotides, the CDR3 is TGTGCCAGCAGTTTATATCGGACTAGCCCAGATACGCAGTATTTT. Protein product: CASSLYRTSPDTQYF.

The genes are TRBV5-4 and TRBJ1-1, with 7 nucleotides matching TRBD1. Germline CDR1 SGHNT, CDR2 YYREEE (reference sequence). With 4 bases clipped from V and 2 bases from J, the junction kept 8 bases outside the gene matches. The CDR3 runs 15 residues. The CDR3 nucleotides read TGTGCCAGCAGCACCACAGGGGCCCCAAACACTGAAGCTTTCTTT. Translating gives CASSTTGAPNTEAFF.

The rearrangement joins TRBV4-3 to TRBJ2-3, with D perhaps matching TRBD2 (6 bases). Germline assignment: CDR1 LGHNA and CDR2 YSLEER. Trimming pared 4 bases from V and 0 bases from J, leaving 17 bases between. This CDR3 region has 17 residues. CDR3 amino acids: CASSPAAGRSSTDTQYF. The DNA for the CDR3 is TGCGCCAGCAGCCCCGCCGCGGGGCGATCTAGCACAGATACGCAGTATTTT.

The J gene is TRBJ2-3, the V gene TRBV10-1; tentatively, D is TRBD1 (5 bases). V lost 5 bases and J lost 2, with 14 bases in between. The CDR3 runs 15 residues. The germline V gene encodes CDR1 WNHNN and CDR2 SYGVQD (reference sequence). CDR3 sequence (DNA): TGCGCCAGCAGTAAGACCTTGGACAACACAGATACGCAGTATTTT. Its protein product is CASSKTLDNTDTQYF.

V usage is TRBV15 and J usage is TRBJ2-7; 9 bases line up with TRBD1. The CDR3 is made up of 19 amino acids. CDR1 is LNHNV and CDR2 is YYDKDF in the germline V gene (reference sequence). Trimming at V came to 3 bases and at J to 1 base, leaving 16 bases not matched to a gene. The CDR3 coding sequence is TGTGCCACCAGCAGGGTCTCTTTTATTGGGGACAGGGTTTCCTACGAGCAGTACTTC. Translation: CATSRVSFIGDRVSYEQYF.

The chain recombines TRBV7-3 with TRBJ2-1; 9 bases are a match to TRBD2. V lost 5 bases to trimming and J lost 12 bases; unmatched junction nucleotides: 17. Per the germline V gene, CDR1 is SGHTA and CDR2 is FQGTGA. The CDR3 is 16 amino acids. The CDR3 loop is CASSPRSGGPSRGQFF. CDR3 bases: TGTGCCAGCAGCCCCCGTAGCGGGGGCCCTAGCAGGGGGCAGTTCTTC.

The chain recombines TRBV9 with TRBJ2-7, with 8 positions matching TRBD2. The CDR3 runs 15 residues. Germline assignment: CDR1 SGDLS and CDR2 YYNGEE. With V trimmed by 2 bases and J by 4 bases, 8 bases remained unmatched. CDR3 in amino acids: CASSVGAGETYEQYF. The CDR3, as DNA: TGTGCCAGCAGCGTCGGAGCGGGGGAGACATACGAGCAGTACTTC.

J is TRBJ1-1 and V is TRBV5-6; weak D call: TRBD1 (5 bases). Germline lookup yields CDR1 SGHDT and CDR2 YYEEEE. The CDR3 extends over 14 amino acids. V was trimmed by 1 base and J by 4 bases, leaving 11 bases between them. The CDR3 region has the DNA TGTGCCAGCAGCTTGTTCCAGGGAAGCACTGAAGCTTTCTTT. It specifies CASSLFQGSTEAFF.

The chain joins TRBV7-9 to TRBJ2-5, with D tentatively TRBD1 (7 bases). Germline V CDR1 and CDR2: SEHNR, FQNEAQ (reference sequence). CDR3 size: 15 residues. Trimming removed 1 base from V and 5 bases from J, with 14 bases in between. CDR3 loop: CASSLVGGGAETQYF. DNA of the CDR3: TGTGCCAGCAGCTTAGTAGGAGGGGGCGCGGAGACCCAGTACTTC.

The rearrangement links TRBV5-5 to TRBJ2-3; D is unclear. V was shortened by 4 bases and J by 1 base, with 4 bases between the two germline ends. Germline loops: CDR1 SGHKS, CDR2 YYEKEE (reference sequence). The CDR3 covers 12 residues. The CDR3 reads CASSRGTDTQYF. CDR3 DNA: TGTGCCAGCAGCCGAGGCACAGATACGCAGTATTTT.

The chain combines TRBV28 with TRBJ1-5; D is uncertain. The germline CDR1 and CDR2 sequences are MDHEN and SYDVKM. The CDR3 is 14 residues long. V was clipped by 3 bases and J by 2 bases, with 8 bases between them. In DNA form, the CDR3 reads TGTGCCAGCAGTTTTTACCGGGGCAATCAGCCCCAGCATTTT. The encoded protein is CASSFYRGNQPQHF.

The chain recombines TRBV27 with TRBJ2-7; 9 bases are a match to TRBD2. Per the germline V gene, CDR1 is MNHEY and CDR2 is SMNVEV (reference sequence). The CDR3 runs to 17 residues. V dropped 5 bases and J dropped 3; count of bases not matched to a gene: 14. The CDR3 nucleotides read TGTGCCAGCAGTCTTATTGCGGGGGGGGTAGGGCGCTACGAGCAGTACTTC. Translating gives CASSLIAGGVGRYEQYF.